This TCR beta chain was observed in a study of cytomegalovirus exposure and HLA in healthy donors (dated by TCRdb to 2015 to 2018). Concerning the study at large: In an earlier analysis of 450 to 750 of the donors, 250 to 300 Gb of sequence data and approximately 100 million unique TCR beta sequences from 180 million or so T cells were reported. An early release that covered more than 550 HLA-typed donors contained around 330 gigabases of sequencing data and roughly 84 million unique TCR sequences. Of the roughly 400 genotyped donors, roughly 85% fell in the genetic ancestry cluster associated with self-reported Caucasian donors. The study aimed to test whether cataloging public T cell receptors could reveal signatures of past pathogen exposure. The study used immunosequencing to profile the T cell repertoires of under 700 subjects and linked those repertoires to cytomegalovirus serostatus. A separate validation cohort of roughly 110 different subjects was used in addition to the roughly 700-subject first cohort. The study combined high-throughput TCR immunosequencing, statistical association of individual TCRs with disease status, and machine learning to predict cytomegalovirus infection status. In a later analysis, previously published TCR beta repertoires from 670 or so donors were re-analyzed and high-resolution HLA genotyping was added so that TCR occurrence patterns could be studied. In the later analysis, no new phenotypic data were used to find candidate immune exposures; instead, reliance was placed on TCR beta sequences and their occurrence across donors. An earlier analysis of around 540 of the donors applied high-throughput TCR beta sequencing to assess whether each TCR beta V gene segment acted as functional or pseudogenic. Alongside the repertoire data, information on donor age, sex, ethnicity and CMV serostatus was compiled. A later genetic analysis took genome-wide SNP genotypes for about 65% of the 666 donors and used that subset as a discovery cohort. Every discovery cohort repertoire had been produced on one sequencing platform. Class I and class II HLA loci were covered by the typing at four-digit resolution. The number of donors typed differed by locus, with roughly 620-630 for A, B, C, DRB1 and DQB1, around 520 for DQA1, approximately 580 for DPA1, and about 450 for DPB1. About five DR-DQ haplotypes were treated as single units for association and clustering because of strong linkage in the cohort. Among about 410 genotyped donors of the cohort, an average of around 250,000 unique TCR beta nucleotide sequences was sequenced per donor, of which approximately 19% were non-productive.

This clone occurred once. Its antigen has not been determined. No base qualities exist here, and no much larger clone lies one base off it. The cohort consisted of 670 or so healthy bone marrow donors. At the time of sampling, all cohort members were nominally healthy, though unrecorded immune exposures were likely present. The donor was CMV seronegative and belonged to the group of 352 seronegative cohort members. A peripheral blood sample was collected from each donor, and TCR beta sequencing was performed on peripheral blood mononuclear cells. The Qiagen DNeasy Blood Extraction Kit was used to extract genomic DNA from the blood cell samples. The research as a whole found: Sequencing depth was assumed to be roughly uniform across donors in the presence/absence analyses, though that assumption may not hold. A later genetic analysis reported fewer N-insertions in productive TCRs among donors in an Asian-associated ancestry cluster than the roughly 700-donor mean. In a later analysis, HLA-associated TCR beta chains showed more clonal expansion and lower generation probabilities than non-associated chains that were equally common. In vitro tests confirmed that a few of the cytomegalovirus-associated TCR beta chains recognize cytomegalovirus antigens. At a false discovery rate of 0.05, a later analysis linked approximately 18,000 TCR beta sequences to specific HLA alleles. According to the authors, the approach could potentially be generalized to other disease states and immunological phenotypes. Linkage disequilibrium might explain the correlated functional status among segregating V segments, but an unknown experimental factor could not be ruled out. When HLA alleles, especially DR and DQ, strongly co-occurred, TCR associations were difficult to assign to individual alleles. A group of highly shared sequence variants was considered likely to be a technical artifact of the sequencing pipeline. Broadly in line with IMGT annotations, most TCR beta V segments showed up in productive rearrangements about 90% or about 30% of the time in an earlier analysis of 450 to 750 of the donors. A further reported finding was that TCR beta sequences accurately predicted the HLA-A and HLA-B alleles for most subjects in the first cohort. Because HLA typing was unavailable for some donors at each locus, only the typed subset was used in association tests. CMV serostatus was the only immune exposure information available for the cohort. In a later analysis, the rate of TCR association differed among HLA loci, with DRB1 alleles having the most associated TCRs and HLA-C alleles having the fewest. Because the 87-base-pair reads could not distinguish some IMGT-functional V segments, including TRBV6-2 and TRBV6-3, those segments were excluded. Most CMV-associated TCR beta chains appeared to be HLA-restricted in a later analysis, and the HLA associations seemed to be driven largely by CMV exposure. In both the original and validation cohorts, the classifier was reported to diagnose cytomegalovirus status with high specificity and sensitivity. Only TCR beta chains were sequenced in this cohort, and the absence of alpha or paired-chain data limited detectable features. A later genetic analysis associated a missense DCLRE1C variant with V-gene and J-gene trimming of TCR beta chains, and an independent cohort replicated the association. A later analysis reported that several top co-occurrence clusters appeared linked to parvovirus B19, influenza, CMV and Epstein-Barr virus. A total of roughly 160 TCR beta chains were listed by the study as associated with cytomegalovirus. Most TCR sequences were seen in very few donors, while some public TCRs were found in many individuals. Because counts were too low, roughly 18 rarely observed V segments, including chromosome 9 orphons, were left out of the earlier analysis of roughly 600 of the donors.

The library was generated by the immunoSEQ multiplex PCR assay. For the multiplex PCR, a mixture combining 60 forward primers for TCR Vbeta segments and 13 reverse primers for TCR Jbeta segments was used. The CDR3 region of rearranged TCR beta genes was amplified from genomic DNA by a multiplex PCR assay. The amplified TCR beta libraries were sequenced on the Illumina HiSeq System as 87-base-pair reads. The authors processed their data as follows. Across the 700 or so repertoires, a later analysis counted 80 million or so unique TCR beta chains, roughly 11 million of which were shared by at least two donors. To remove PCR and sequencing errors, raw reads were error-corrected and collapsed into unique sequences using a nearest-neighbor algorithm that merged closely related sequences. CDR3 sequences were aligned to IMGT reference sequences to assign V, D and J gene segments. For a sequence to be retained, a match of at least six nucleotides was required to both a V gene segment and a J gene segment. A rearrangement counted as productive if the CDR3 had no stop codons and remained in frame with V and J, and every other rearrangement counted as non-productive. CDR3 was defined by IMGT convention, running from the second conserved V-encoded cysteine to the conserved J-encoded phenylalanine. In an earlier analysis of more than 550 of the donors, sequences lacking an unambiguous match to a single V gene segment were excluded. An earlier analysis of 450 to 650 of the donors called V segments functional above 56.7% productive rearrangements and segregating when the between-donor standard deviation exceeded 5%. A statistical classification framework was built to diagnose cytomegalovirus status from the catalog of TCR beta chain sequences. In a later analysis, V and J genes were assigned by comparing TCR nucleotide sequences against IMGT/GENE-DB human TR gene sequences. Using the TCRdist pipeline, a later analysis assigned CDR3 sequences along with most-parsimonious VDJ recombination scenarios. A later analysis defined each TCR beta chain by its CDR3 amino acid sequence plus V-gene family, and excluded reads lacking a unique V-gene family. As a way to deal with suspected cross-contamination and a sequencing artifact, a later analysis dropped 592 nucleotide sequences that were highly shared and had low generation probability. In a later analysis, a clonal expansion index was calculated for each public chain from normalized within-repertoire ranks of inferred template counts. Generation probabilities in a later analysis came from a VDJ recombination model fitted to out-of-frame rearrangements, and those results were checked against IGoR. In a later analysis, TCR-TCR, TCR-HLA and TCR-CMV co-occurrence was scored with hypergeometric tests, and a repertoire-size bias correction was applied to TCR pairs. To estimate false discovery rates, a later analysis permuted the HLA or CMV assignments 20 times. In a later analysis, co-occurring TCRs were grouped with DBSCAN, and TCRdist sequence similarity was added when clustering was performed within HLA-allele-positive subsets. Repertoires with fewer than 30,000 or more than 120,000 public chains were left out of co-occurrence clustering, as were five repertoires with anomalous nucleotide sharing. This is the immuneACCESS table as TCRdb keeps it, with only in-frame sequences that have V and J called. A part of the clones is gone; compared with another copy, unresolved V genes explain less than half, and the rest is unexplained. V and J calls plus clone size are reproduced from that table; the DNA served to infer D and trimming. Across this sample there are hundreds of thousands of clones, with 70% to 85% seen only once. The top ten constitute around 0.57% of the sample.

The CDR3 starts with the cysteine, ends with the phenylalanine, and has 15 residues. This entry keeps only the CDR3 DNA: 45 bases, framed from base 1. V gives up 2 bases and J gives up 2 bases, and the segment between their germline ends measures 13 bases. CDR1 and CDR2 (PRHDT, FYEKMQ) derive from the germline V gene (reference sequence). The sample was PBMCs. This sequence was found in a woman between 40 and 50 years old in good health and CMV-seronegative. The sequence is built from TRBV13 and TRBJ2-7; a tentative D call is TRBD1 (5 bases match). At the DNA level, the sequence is TGTGCCAGCAGCTTACAAGGGGAAGGCACCTACGAGCAGTACTTC. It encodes CASSLQGEGTYEQYF.